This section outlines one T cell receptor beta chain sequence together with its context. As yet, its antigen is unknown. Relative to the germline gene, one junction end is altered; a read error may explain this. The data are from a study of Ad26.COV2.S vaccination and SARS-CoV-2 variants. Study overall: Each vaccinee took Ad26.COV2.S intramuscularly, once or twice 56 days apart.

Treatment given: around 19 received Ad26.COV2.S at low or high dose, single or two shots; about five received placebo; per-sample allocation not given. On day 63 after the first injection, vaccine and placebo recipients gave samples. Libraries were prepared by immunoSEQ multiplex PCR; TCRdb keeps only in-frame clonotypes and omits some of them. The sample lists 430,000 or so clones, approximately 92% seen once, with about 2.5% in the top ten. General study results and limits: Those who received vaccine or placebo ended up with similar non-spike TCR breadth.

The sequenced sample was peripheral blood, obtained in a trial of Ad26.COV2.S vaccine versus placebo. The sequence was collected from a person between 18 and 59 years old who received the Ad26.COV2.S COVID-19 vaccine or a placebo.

CDR3 protein: CASREGLATGELFF. The CDR3, as DNA: TGTGCCAGCAGGGAAGGACTAGCTACCGGGGAGCTGTTTTTT. This rearrangement joins TRBV2 to TRBJ2-2, with 8 bases aligning to TRBD2. CDR1 SNHLY and CDR2 FYNNEI come from the germline V gene. The CDR3 consists of 14 residues.